A selection of T cell receptor beta chains follows, all from one sample in a study of a mutant IDH1 vaccine in newly diagnosed glioma. Sequenced by immunoSEQ multiplex PCR; TCRdb stores in-frame clones only, minus some. The table includes around 41,000 clones, 60% to 85% detected once. Their cognate antigens are unknown. The specimen comprised PBMCs, sampled from a glioma patient whose treatment included an IDH1 peptide vaccine. The receptors shown here come from a woman aged 35 to 49 with glioma. Some clones in this sample may be carry-over from other donors' samples. Both conserved end residues are part of each CDR3. D genes are given only for firm matches. The size of a clone is reported for some rows only, either as once, few or many, or as a class for expanded clones.

V gene: TRBV27; clone size: once; D gene: NA; J gene: TRBJ2-5; CDR3 DNA: TGTGCCAGCAGTTCCTCGCGGGCCCAGTACTTC; CDR3 protein: CASSSSRAQYF
V gene: TRBV16; clone size: NA; D gene: NA; J gene: TRBJ1-5; CDR3 DNA: TGTGCCAGCAGCCAAGACCCCTCACTTAATCAGCCCCAGCATTTT; CDR3 protein: CASSQDPSLNQPQHF
V gene: TRBV4-3; clone size: NA; D gene: NA; J gene: TRBJ2-5; CDR3 DNA: TGCGCCAGCAGCCAAGAGGGGGCCAGGAGGTACCAAGAGACCCAGTACTTC; CDR3 protein: CASSQEGARRYQETQYF
V gene: TRBV4-1; clone size: NA; D gene: TRBD2; J gene: TRBJ2-2; CDR3 DNA: TGCGCCAGCAGCCAAGAATGGGGGACTAGCGGGAGGTGGGAGCTGTTTTTT; CDR3 protein: CASSQEWGTSGRWELFF
V gene: TRBV15; clone size: NA; D gene: TRBD2; J gene: TRBJ2-3; CDR3 DNA: TGTGCCACCAGCACGAGCGGGGGGACCACAGATACGCAGTATTTT; CDR3 protein: CATSTSGGTTDTQYF
V gene: TRBV5-8; clone size: few; D gene: NA; J gene: TRBJ1-1; CDR3 DNA: TGTGCCAGCAGCCCCCCTACAGGAGGTAACACTGAAGCTTTCTTT; CDR3 protein: CASSPPTGGNTEAFF
V gene: TRBV7-8; clone size: NA; D gene: NA; J gene: TRBJ2-5; CDR3 DNA: TGTGCCAGCAGCTCACTTCGACACGAGACCCAGTACTTC; CDR3 protein: CASSSLRHETQYF
V gene: TRBV7-3; clone size: NA; D gene: TRBD1; J gene: TRBJ2-3; CDR3 DNA: TGTGCCAGCAGCTCTGACAGGGCCCCCAGGAGTACGCAGTATTTT; CDR3 protein: CASSSDRAPRSTQYF
V gene: TRBV29-1; clone size: NA; D gene: NA; J gene: TRBJ1-5; CDR3 DNA: TGCAGTCCGGGGGGAAGCAATCAGCCCCAGCATTTT; CDR3 protein: CSPGGSNQPQHF
V gene: TRBV4-1; clone size: NA; D gene: NA; J gene: TRBJ2-3; CDR3 DNA: TGCGCCAGCAGCCAGACGGTTGGCGGGTCCACAGATACGCAGTATTTT; CDR3 protein: CASSQTVGGSTDTQYF
V gene: TRBV7-2; clone size: NA; D gene: NA; J gene: TRBJ2-2; CDR3 DNA: TGTGCCAGCAGCCGTGAGTGGGGTGACACCGGGGAGCTGTTTTTT; CDR3 protein: CASSREWGDTGELFF
V gene: TRBV4-3; clone size: NA; D gene: NA; J gene: TRBJ2-1; CDR3 DNA: TGCGCCAGCAGCCAAGAATACGGCCGAGATTCAAGCTCCTACAATGAGCAGTTCTTC; CDR3 protein: CASSQEYGRDSSSYNEQFF
V gene: TRBV4-1; clone size: NA; D gene: TRBD1; J gene: TRBJ2-1; CDR3 DNA: TGCGCCAGCAGCCGCCCAATCCGGGACAGGGGCAATGAGCAGTTCTTC; CDR3 protein: CASSRPIRDRGNEQFF
V gene: TRBV14; clone size: NA; D gene: NA; J gene: TRBJ1-2; CDR3 DNA: TGTGCCAGCAGCCAAAAAGACCGGGGCTATGGCTACACCTTC; CDR3 protein: CASSQKDRGYGYTF
V gene: TRBV29-1; clone size: NA; D gene: TRBD1; J gene: TRBJ1-2; CDR3 DNA: TGCAGCGCCCCGGGACAGGGGGCTGGCTACACCTTC; CDR3 protein: CSAPGQGAGYTF
V gene: TRBV3-2; clone size: few; D gene: NA; J gene: TRBJ1-5; CDR3 DNA: TGTGCCAGCAGCTGGCCCCAGCATTTT; CDR3 protein: CASSWPQHF
V gene: TRBV9; clone size: NA; D gene: NA; J gene: TRBJ1-5; CDR3 DNA: TGTGCCAGCAGCCCCTTTGACGGGATAGGGGATCAGCCCCAGCATTTT; CDR3 protein: CASSPFDGIGDQPQHF
V gene: TRBV6-1; clone size: NA; D gene: NA; J gene: TRBJ2-7; CDR3 DNA: TGTGCCAGCAGTGAGAGCGGATACTACGAGCAGTACTTC; CDR3 protein: CASSESGYYEQYF
V gene: TRBV27; clone size: NA; D gene: NA; J gene: TRBJ1-1; CDR3 DNA: TGTGCCAGCAGTTGGGGGGGCGGGGGGACTGAAGCTTTCTTT; CDR3 protein: CASSWGGGGTEAFF
V gene: TRBV7-2; clone size: NA; D gene: NA; J gene: TRBJ1-5; CDR3 DNA: TGTGCCAGCAGCTCCTTGGGGGGTAGCAATCAGCCCCAGCATTTT; CDR3 protein: CASSSLGGSNQPQHF